This T cell receptor beta chain appears in the sequencing data of a study of blood T cell repertoires in COVID-19. Seattle researchers signed up patients amid active infection and tracked them longitudinally. CDR3 length: 13 residues. The germline CDR1 and CDR2 sequences are SNHLY and FYNNEI. V dropped 6 bases and J dropped 1 base, with 9 bases sitting between them. This clone occurred a few times. Original analysis: Using reference gene primer amplification, nucleated cell counts were estimated. Data came from immunoSEQ multiplex PCR; TCRdb stores just in-frame clones and leaves some out. That table furnishes V, J and clone size, whereas the DNA furnished D and trimming. This table holds about 330,000 clones, about 91% found once.

This chain connects TRBV2 to TRBJ1-1; D is undetermined. This receptor was obtained from a man aged 30-40 years with COVID-19, enrolled during active disease. Specimen: peripheral blood. The CDR3 nucleotides are TGTGCCAGCAGATTAGAGGGGAACACTGAAGCTTTCTTT. It encodes CASRLEGNTEAFF.